The next 22 T cell receptor beta chains were all read from a single sample in a study of T cell responses to AZD1222 COVID-19 vaccine. TCRdb keeps only in-frame clones here, not all; method: immunoSEQ multiplex PCR. The repertoire includes fewer than 120,000 clones, around 80% of them detected once, and 4% to 5% sits in the top ten. The source was peripheral blood, collected on day 0 of AZD1222 vaccination. The receptors were gathered from an adult in good health.

The gene calls are TRBV28 and TRBJ1-2; D might be TRBD1 (6 bases). CDR3 length: 14 residues. Germline V gene sequence: CDR1 MDHEN, CDR2 SYDVKM. Trimming pared 6 bases from V and 2 bases from J, leaving 13 bases between. The CDR3 region is CASSNAGANYGYTF. The CDR3 coding sequence is TGTGCCAGCAGCAACGCAGGGGCCAACTATGGCTACACCTTC.

The chain uses TRBV7-2 and TRBJ1-5; TRBD1 is a possible D gene (5 bases). CDR3 length equals 14 residues. V gave up 5 bases and J gave up 3 bases, with 11 bases separating them. Germline loops: CDR1 SGHTA, CDR2 FQGNSA. The CDR3 loop is CASSIGVPNQPQHF. The CDR3 coding sequence is TGTGCCAGCAGCATAGGGGTGCCCAATCAGCCCCAGCATTTT.

Only a few counts were recorded for this clone. The chain carries TRBV28 and TRBJ1-1; D is ambiguous. Trimming took off 7 bases at V and 5 bases at J, with 17 bases between the two ends. The CDR3 covers 14 residues. The V gene's germline CDR1 is MDHEN and CDR2 SYDVKM. CDR3 DNA sequence: TGTGCCAGCACTCCCCCGGGAGGGTTTACTGAAGCTTTCTTT. Its protein is CASTPPGGFTEAFF.

This chain connects TRBV5-1 to TRBJ2-7; D is perhaps TRBD1 (7 bases). Trimming shortened V by 4 bases and J by 2 bases, and 16 bases separated the two germline ends. This CDR3 spans 15 amino acids. Germline loops: CDR1 SGHRS, CDR2 YFSETQ. CDR3 coding DNA: TGCGCCAGCAGCCGAGGGGGGACAGCAACCTACGAGCAGTACTTC. As protein: CASSRGGTATYEQYF. Complete variable domain (other parts from reference TRBV5-1 and TRBJ2-7): KAGVTQTPRYLIKTRGQQVTLSCSPISGHRSVSWYQQTPGQGLQFLFEYFSETQRNKGNFPGRFSGRQFSNSRSEMNVSTLELGDSALYLCASSRGGTATYEQYFGPGTRLTVT.

V and J are TRBV11-3 and TRBJ2-1, with TRBD2 identical over 7 bases. The J segment lost 8 bases and the V segment lost 7 bases, leaving 11 bases of the junction unmatched. Germline CDR1 is SGHNT and CDR2 is YENEEA. There are 14 residues in the CDR3. The CDR3 here is CASTLPGGFHEQFF. DNA for the CDR3: TGTGCCAGCACCCTCCCGGGGGGATTCCATGAGCAGTTCTTC.

The V gene is TRBV7-6, the J gene TRBJ1-5; D is unresolved. CDR1 SGHVS and CDR2 FNYEAQ come from the germline V gene. Trimming took off 1 base at V and 6 bases at J, with 7 bases between the two ends. CDR3 length: 13 residues. The DNA of the CDR3 is TGTGCCAGCAGCTTAGGGGCTGCTCAGCCCCAGCATTTT. This encodes CASSLGAAQPQHF.

The chain uses TRBV6-5 and TRBJ1-2; no clear D. CDR3 length: 12 amino acids. Trimming removed 7 bases from V and 8 bases from J, with 14 bases in between. The germline CDR1 and CDR2 sequences are MNHEY and SVGAGI. CDR3: CASTTGRVGYTF. The CDR3 nucleotides read TGTGCCAGCACCACGGGAAGGGTCGGCTACACCTTC.

This clone was seen a few times. The chain carries TRBV13 and TRBJ1-3; D gene uncertain. Germline loops: CDR1 PRHDT, CDR2 FYEKMQ (reference sequence). The V end was cut by 5 bases, the J end by 4 bases, with 12 bases between. This CDR3 region has 14 residues. CDR3 in DNA: TGTGCCAGCAGCCGAACAATCACGGGAAACACCATATATTTT. It translates to CASSRTITGNTIYF.

In this sample, this clone turned up once. The chain joins TRBV24-1 to TRBJ2-1; the D gene could be TRBD1 or TRBD2 (6 bases each). The ends were cut back, 8 bases at V and 8 bases at J, with 18 bases in the middle. The CDR3 has 14 residues. Germline V lookup: CDR1 KGHDR, CDR2 SFDVKD. Written as DNA, the CDR3 is TGTGCCACCACGTCCCGGGGGCTTGAGGATGAGCAGTTCTTC. This gives the protein CATTSRGLEDEQFF.

The chain combines TRBV7-2 with TRBJ1-5, with no clear D. The V and J ends lost 0 bases and 7 bases respectively, with 7 bases between them. This CDR3 has 13 amino acids. Looked up from germline, CDR1 is SGHTA and CDR2 is FQGNSA. In DNA, the CDR3 is TGTGCCAGCAGCTTAGCGCAGTGGCAGCCCCAGCATTTT. It encodes CASSLAQWQPQHF.

V is TRBV23-1 and J is TRBJ1-1; TRBD1 matches at 8 bases. TRBV23-1 is assigned to the ORF class and has an uncertain function. This CDR3 comprises 17 residues. J lost 1 base, V lost 0 bases, and 7 bases had no gene match. CDR3 sequence reads: CASSQSRTGRGNTEAFF. As DNA, the CDR3 is TGCGCCAGCAGTCAATCAAGGACAGGGAGAGGGAACACTGAAGCTTTCTTT.

This sequence joins TRBV12-3 or TRBV12-4 and TRBJ1-1; D ambiguous. V lost 2 bases, J lost 5 bases, and 3 bases lay in between. The CDR3 length is 11 residues. The CDR3 protein is CASSLKTEAFF. CDR3 nucleotide sequence: TGTGCCAGCAGTTTAAAAACTGAAGCTTTCTTT.

This rearrangement joins TRBV6-2 or TRBV6-3 to TRBJ2-7; 10 bases are shared with TRBD1. Germline trimming cut 5 bases from V and 0 bases from J; bases unmatched to any gene: 10. The germline CDR1 and CDR2 sequences are MNHEY and SVGEGT. The CDR3 contains 17 residues. The CDR3 here is CASSTAGQGFNSYEQYF. The DNA of the CDR3 is TGTGCCAGCAGTACCGCGGGACAGGGGTTCAACTCCTACGAGCAGTACTTC.

V gene TRBV7-9 combines with J gene TRBJ2-3; D ambiguous. The germline CDR1 and CDR2 sequences are SEHNR and FQNEAQ (reference sequence). Deletions cut 1 base from V and 2 bases from J, with 13 bases between. The CDR3 consists of 16 residues. The CDR3 sequence: CASSLVGNRVTDTQYF. In DNA form, the CDR3 reads TGTGCCAGCAGCTTAGTAGGGAATCGGGTCACAGATACGCAGTATTTT.

The V and J genes are TRBV11-3 and TRBJ2-3, with D possibly being TRBD1 or TRBD2 (5 bases each). This CDR3 is 13 amino acids long. The V and J ends lost 10 bases and 5 bases respectively, with 16 bases between them. The germline gives CDR1 SGHNT, CDR2 YENEEA. The CDR3 sequence: CAIVGRAIDTQYF. CDR3 bases: TGTGCCATTGTGGGACGAGCTATAGATACGCAGTATTTT.

The rearrangement joins TRBV11-3 to TRBJ2-7; the D gene is possibly TRBD1 (6 bases). V lost 5 bases and J lost 3, with 11 bases in between. The CDR3 extends over 13 amino acids. CDR1 is SGHNT, CDR2 YENEEA, per germline. CDR3 sequence (DNA): TGTGCCAGCAGCGAGGACAGCGGCTACGAGCAGTACTTC. This codes for CASSEDSGYEQYF.

The genes are TRBV7-9 and TRBJ1-6; 7 bases match TRBD1. The V gene's germline CDR1 is SEHNR and CDR2 FQNEAQ (reference sequence). This CDR3 contains 16 residues. The V gene end was trimmed by 6 bases and the J gene end by 4 bases; junction bases not matched to a gene: 9. Here the CDR3 DNA reads TGTGCCAGCAGATCAGGGGGTGGGAGATATAATTCACCCCTCCACTTT. Its protein product is CASRSGGGRYNSPLHF.

This chain connects TRBV11-2 to TRBJ2-1; the match to TRBD1 covers 8 bases. Germline lookup yields CDR1 SGHAT and CDR2 FQNNGV. The CDR3 runs to 16 residues. With V trimmed by 5 bases and J by 8 bases, 14 bases remained unmatched. CDR3: CASSTTTGVVGYEQFF. CDR3 bases: TGTGCCAGCAGCACTACGACAGGGGTGGTTGGATATGAGCAGTTCTTC.

The V call is TRBV3-1 (or the pseudogene TRBV3-2), the J call TRBJ2-7; no definite D call. CDR3 length: 12 amino acids. Germline CDR1 LGHDT, CDR2 YNNKEL (reference sequence). Trimming removed 0 bases at V and 9 bases at J, with 9 bases between. The CDR3 DNA sequence: TGTGCCAGCAGCCAAGAGTGGGCGCCGCAGTACTTC. The encoded protein is CASSQEWAPQYF.

The CDR3 protein is CAWSHRGYDYGYTF. The CDR3 DNA reads TGTGCCTGGAGTCACAGGGGGTATGACTATGGCTACACCTTC. The gene calls are TRBV30 and TRBJ1-2, with TRBD1 matching 8 bases. This CDR3 comprises 14 residues. With 2 bases clipped from V and 3 bases from J, the junction kept 5 bases outside the gene matches. Germline-derived CDR1 and CDR2 are GTSNPN and SVGIG (reference sequence).

The chain carries TRBV2 and TRBJ1-6, with a weak D call TRBD1 (6 bases). V was pared by 8 bases and J by 10 bases, with 15 bases between. Germline CDR1 reads SNHLY; CDR2 reads FYNNEI. CDR3 size: 13 residues. The CDR3 DNA sequence: TGTGCCAGCCGCTCTGAGGGGGACTCACCCCTCCACTTT. This codes for CASRSEGDSPLHF.

This chain joins TRBV7-2 and TRBJ1-2; unclear D gene. V lost 5 bases and J 2 bases, leaving 15 bases between the germline ends. The length of the CDR3 is 15 residues. Germline V gene data show CDR1 as SGHTA and CDR2 as FQGNSA. The CDR3 here is CASSTGWHGNYGYTF. The CDR3 bases are TGTGCCAGCAGCACCGGGTGGCATGGGAACTATGGCTACACCTTC. Complete variable domain (other parts from reference TRBV7-2 and TRBJ1-2): GAGVSQSPSNKVTEKGKDVELRCDPISGHTALYWYRQSLGQGLEFLIYFQGNSAPDKSGLPSDRFSAERTGGSVSTLTIQRTQQEDSAVYLCASSTGWHGNYGYTFGSGTRLTVV.